A selection of T cell receptor beta chains follows, all from one sample in a study of response to subunit inactivated influenza vaccine. TCRdb independently ran MiXCR on the RT-PCR reads; one entry per CDR3 protein. The repertoire holds 400,000 to 550,000 distinct CDR3 sequences, with roughly 27% as singletons. Sample: CD4+ T cells sorted from PBMCs, taken roughly 5 days after vaccination. These receptors were obtained from a man aged 50 to 60 who received an inactivated influenza vaccine. CDR3s include the opening cysteine and the closing phenylalanine or tryptophan. A D gene is named only where the DNA matches it firmly. Clone size is stated in some rows and not others, as once, few, many or a class when expanded.

TRBJ2-6 TRBV20-1 NA NA CSARGWEPSGANVLTF TGCAGTGCTAGAGGGTGGGAGCCTTCTGGGGCCAACGTCCTGACTTTC
TRBJ1-1 TRBV6-1 NA NA CASRRTASPEEAFF TGTGCCAGCAGGAGGACAGCGTCACCGGAGGAAGCTTTCTTT
TRBJ2-7 TRBV5-1 few TRBD2 CASSRELAGDTEQYF TGCGCCAGCAGCCGGGAGTTAGCGGGAGACACCGAGCAGTACTTC
TRBJ2-1 TRBV5-1 NA TRBD2 CASSQLAIYNEQFF TGCGCCAGCAGCCAACTAGCGATCTACAATGAGCAGTTCTTC
TRBJ2-7 TRBV28 NA NA CASGRVQGYEQYF TGTGCCAGCGGACGAGTCCAGGGTTACGAGCAGTACTTC
TRBJ2-7 TRBV2 NA NA CASSAQAYEQYF TGTGCCAGCAGCGCACAAGCTTACGAGCAGTACTTC
TRBJ2-1 TRBV5-1 NA NA CASSWQQGNEQFF TGCGCCAGCAGCTGGCAACAGGGAAATGAGCAGTTCTTC
TRBJ1-1 TRBV6-2/TRBV6-3 NA NA CASSLTWVQGTEAFF TGTGCCAGCAGCCTTACCTGGGTCCAGGGGACTGAAGCTTTCTTT
TRBJ2-2 TRBV28 NA NA CASSLKGTLRGGELFF TGTGCCAGCAGTTTAAAGGGTACCCTCCGGGGCGGGGAGCTGTTTTTT
TRBJ2-3 TRBV19 NA NA CASSMFHPPDTQYF TGTGCCAGTAGTATGTTCCACCCCCCAGATACGCAGTATTTT
TRBJ2-3 TRBV24-1 few NA CATSGAPSGADTQYF TGTGCCACCAGTGGAGCACCGAGTGGGGCAGATACGCAGTATTTT
TRBJ1-3 TRBV2 NA NA CASSAHGGAGNTIYF TGTGCCAGCAGTGCACATGGCGGAGCCGGAAACACCATATATTTT
TRBJ2-5 TRBV20-1 NA NA CSAPIDRTQYF TGCAGTGCTCCGATCGACAGGACCCAGTACTTC
TRBJ2-7 TRBV7-2 NA NA CASSLGRETYEQYF TGTGCCAGCAGCTTAGGCAGGGAAACCTACGAGCAGTACTTC
TRBJ1-5 TRBV6-1 NA NA CASAGRNNQPQHF TGTGCCAGCGCGGGACGGAACAATCAGCCCCAGCATTTT
TRBJ2-1 TRBV15 NA NA CATSRDRASRGFEQFF TGTGCCACCAGCAGAGATCGTGCTAGCCGGGGCTTTGAGCAGTTCTTC
TRBJ1-1 TRBV7-8 many NA CASSLAENENGEAFF TGTGCCAGCAGCTTAGCCGAGAACGAGAACGGTGAAGCTTTCTTT
TRBJ1-4 TRBV25-1 few NA CASSEYSGTNEKLFF TGTGCCAGCAGTGAATATTCTGGGACTAATGAAAAACTGTTTTTT
TRBJ2-2 TRBV7-9 NA TRBD1 CASSQGARRTGELFF TGTGCCAGCAGCCAGGGGGCGCGGCGCACCGGGGAGCTGTTTTTT
TRBJ2-7 TRBV2 NA TRBD1 CASSEAGTGGWEQYF TGTGCCAGCAGTGAAGCGGGGACAGGGGGATGGGAGCAGTACTTC
TRBJ2-3 TRBV7-8 NA NA CASSFQKTDTQYF TGTGCCAGCAGCTTTCAGAAAACAGATACGCAGTATTTT
TRBJ1-3 TRBV12-3/TRBV12-4 few NA CASSLLSSGNTIYF TGTGCCAGCAGTTTATTGAGCTCTGGAAACACCATATATTTT
TRBJ1-5 TRBV6-2/TRBV6-3 few NA CASSSWGPSNQPQHF TGTGCCAGCAGTTCCTGGGGCCCTAGCAATCAGCCCCAGCATTTT
TRBJ2-7 TRBV11-1 NA TRBD2 CASSTGLAVTGEQYF TGTGCCAGCAGCACCGGACTAGCTGTCACCGGCGAGCAGTACTTC
TRBJ1-1 TRBV6-2/TRBV6-3 NA NA CASTLDGGHTEAFF TGTGCCAGCACCCTCGACGGGGGGCACACTGAAGCTTTCTTT
TRBJ1-1 TRBV4-3 few NA CASSRDGGGETEAFF TGCGCCAGCAGCCGAGATGGCGGCGGGGAAACTGAAGCTTTCTTT
TRBJ2-2 TRBV6-5 few NA CASSSPANTGELFF TGTGCCAGCAGTTCGCCAGCGAACACCGGGGAGCTGTTTTTT
TRBJ2-2 TRBV5-1 NA TRBD1 CASSLGLGQGDAGELFF TGCGCCAGCAGCTTGGGGCTGGGACAGGGAGACGCCGGGGAGCTGTTTTTT
TRBJ2-6 TRBV5-1 NA TRBD1 CASSLPGQGLTGANVLTF TGCGCCAGCAGCTTACCCGGACAGGGATTAACTGGGGCCAACGTCCTGACTTTC
TRBJ2-3 TRBV7-9 NA TRBD2 CASSFGLADTDTQYF TGTGCCAGCAGCTTTGGGCTAGCGGACACAGATACGCAGTATTTT
TRBJ2-7 TRBV14 NA NA CASSLRGNFYEQYF TGTGCCAGCAGCCTACGGGGCAACTTCTACGAGCAGTACTTC
TRBJ2-7 TRBV7-2 NA NA CASSDVNYEQYF TGTGCCAGCAGCGACGTCAACTACGAGCAGTACTTC
TRBJ1-5 TRBV7-9 NA NA CASGRGTNQPQHF TGTGCCAGCGGGAGGGGGACCAATCAGCCCCAGCATTTT
TRBJ2-7 TRBV5-1 NA TRBD1 CASSIGQVTDEQYF TGCGCCAGCAGCATCGGACAGGTCACCGACGAGCAGTACTTC
TRBJ1-3 TRBV7-9 NA NA CASSLYGVRSGNTIYF TGTGCCAGCAGCTTATATGGGGTCCGCTCTGGAAACACCATATATTTT
TRBJ2-3 TRBV5-1 NA TRBD2 CASSYSGGTSDTQYF TGCGCCAGCAGCTATAGCGGGGGGACTTCAGATACGCAGTATTTT
TRBJ1-3 TRBV11-2 few TRBD1 CASSLSYRGGNTIYF TGTGCCAGCAGCTTATCCTACAGGGGAGGAAACACCATATATTTT
TRBJ2-2 TRBV7-3 NA TRBD2 CASSFTSVANTGELFF TGTGCCAGCAGCTTCACTAGCGTCGCGAACACCGGGGAGCTGTTTTTT
TRBJ2-7 TRBV20-1 NA TRBD2 CSASRRGGPYEQYF TGCAGTGCTAGTCGGCGGGGGGGCCCCTACGAGCAGTACTTC
TRBJ2-7 TRBV27 NA TRBD2 CASGTAGVSRYEQYF TGTGCCAGCGGTACAGCGGGAGTGAGTCGGTACGAGCAGTACTTC
TRBJ2-1 TRBV20-1 few TRBD2 CSATGGGANEQFF TGCAGTGCCACCGGGGGGGGCGCCAATGAGCAGTTCTTC
TRBJ1-1 TRBV29-1 NA NA CSVGTPWGNTEAFF TGCAGCGTTGGGACTCCTTGGGGTAACACTGAAGCTTTCTTT
TRBJ2-7 TRBV7-9 NA NA CASSLSGPTYEQYF TGTGCCAGCAGCTTATCAGGGCCAACCTACGAGCAGTACTTC
TRBJ2-5 TRBV15 NA NA CATSRNRVGETQYF TGTGCCACCAGCAGAAACAGGGTGGGGGAGACCCAGTACTTC
TRBJ2-1 TRBV30 NA NA CAWSGTASYNEQFF TGTGCCTGGAGTGGGACAGCTTCCTACAATGAGCAGTTCTTC
TRBJ2-2 TRBV3-1 NA NA CASSQVFRDRTGELFF TGTGCCAGCAGCCAAGTTTTCCGGGATAGAACCGGGGAGCTGTTTTTT
TRBJ2-1 TRBV30 NA NA CAWSVGPGVRHNEQFF TGTGCCTGGAGTGTAGGCCCTGGGGTCAGACACAATGAGCAGTTCTTC
TRBJ2-3 TRBV5-6 few TRBD2 CASSPGTSRDTQYF TGTGCCAGCAGCCCGGGGACTAGCAGAGATACGCAGTATTTT
TRBJ2-7 TRBV9 few NA CASSVGQETYEQYF TGTGCCAGCAGCGTAGGTCAGGAGACCTACGAGCAGTACTTC
TRBJ2-3 TRBV5-1 few NA CASSMTRSDTQYF TGCGCCAGCAGCATGACTAGATCAGATACGCAGTATTTT
TRBJ2-1 TRBV7-2 NA NA CASRFTGTNEQFF TGTGCCAGCAGGTTTACAGGGACCAATGAGCAGTTCTTC
TRBJ2-7 TRBV20-1 few TRBD1 CSARDRGPGEQYF TGCAGTGCTAGAGACAGGGGGCCGGGCGAGCAGTACTTC
TRBJ2-1 TRBV7-9 NA TRBD2 CASSSFPTSGYYNEQFF TGTGCCAGCAGCTCCTTTCCTACTAGCGGGTACTACAATGAGCAGTTCTTC
TRBJ2-4 TRBV20-1 few NA CSARDGHRVENIQYF TGCAGTGCTAGAGATGGGCACAGGGTCGAAAACATTCAGTACTTC
TRBJ2-1 TRBV7-9 NA TRBD2 CASSSLLAGVNNEQFF TGTGCCAGCAGCTCTTTACTAGCGGGAGTCAACAATGAGCAGTTCTTC
TRBJ2-5 TRBV6-2/TRBV6-3 NA TRBD2 CASSPRTRWETQYF TGTGCCAGCAGTCCCCGGACTAGATGGGAGACCCAGTACTTC
TRBJ2-7 TRBV6-5 NA NA CASSSQMYEQYF TGTGCCAGCAGTTCCCAGATGTACGAGCAGTACTTC
TRBJ1-3 TRBV12-3/TRBV12-4 many NA CASTLDFGGNTIYF TGTGCCAGCACCCTAGATTTCGGTGGAAACACCATATATTTT
TRBJ2-1 TRBV18 NA NA CASSSRQGIYNEQFF TGTGCCAGCTCCAGCCGGCAGGGAATCTACAATGAGCAGTTCTTC
TRBJ2-3 TRBV7-9 few TRBD2 CASSLTSGSVVEYF TGTGCCAGCAGCCTGACTAGCGGGAGTGTCGTTGAGTATTTT